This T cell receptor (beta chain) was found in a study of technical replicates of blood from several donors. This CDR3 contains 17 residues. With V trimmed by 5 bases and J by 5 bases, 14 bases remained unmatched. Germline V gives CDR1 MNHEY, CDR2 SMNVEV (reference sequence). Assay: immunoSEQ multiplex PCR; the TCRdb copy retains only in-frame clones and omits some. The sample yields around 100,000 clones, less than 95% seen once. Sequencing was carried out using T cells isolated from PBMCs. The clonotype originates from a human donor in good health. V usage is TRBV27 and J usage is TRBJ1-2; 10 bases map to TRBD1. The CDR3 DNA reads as TGTGCCAGCAGTCGATTAGACGACAGGGGGCTCTTATATGGCTACACCTTC. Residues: CASSRLDDRGLLYGYTF.